The 18 T cell receptor beta chains listed next were all sequenced from one sample in a study of spatial heterogeneity in lung cancer. TCRdb independently ran MiXCR on the 5' RACE reads; one entry per CDR3 protein. The table lists approximately 1,500 distinct CDR3 sequences, roughly a quarter of them singletons. Overall study results and limits: Mutation counts in tumors were tracked by counts of expanded intratumoral alpha and beta TCRs.

The antigens of these receptors remain unknown. Sample time point: sample taken at primary tumor resection. The sequenced sample was lung tumor tissue, obtained at surgery. The source is a female donor with early-stage non-small cell lung cancer.

This clonotype counts as medium-sized. The chain links TRBV29-1 to TRBJ2-3; D is possibly TRBD2 (7 bases). The germline gives CDR1 SQVTM, CDR2 ANQGSEA. V lost 3 bases, J lost 3 bases, and 13 bases lay in between. The CDR3 totals 14 residues. The CDR3, as DNA: TGCAGCGTTGACAGCAGGGGAGGGACAGATACGCAGTATTTT. Amino acid sequence: CSVDSRGGTDTQYF.

In this sample, this clonotype is large. The chain links TRBV4-1 to TRBJ2-3; D is ambiguous. The CDR3 spans 16 residues. V lost 5 bases and J 0 bases, leaving 15 bases between the germline ends. Germline CDR1 reads MGHRA; CDR2 reads YSYEKL. The CDR3 here is CASSLKHSQSTDTQYF. CDR3 nucleotide sequence: TGCGCCAGCAGCTTAAAGCACAGCCAAAGCACAGATACGCAGTATTTT.

In this sample, this clonotype is large. The V gene is TRBV5-1, the J gene TRBJ2-6, with 10 bases fitting TRBD2. The CDR3 sequence is 17 residues long. The V gene's germline CDR1 is SGHRS and CDR2 YFSETQ. The trim removed 0 bases at V and 2 bases at J, leaving 2 bases unmatched. The CDR3 nucleotides are TGCGCCAGCAGCTTGGACAGCGGGGGGGCTGGGGCCAACGTCCTGACTTTC. Protein sequence: CASSLDSGGAGANVLTF.

This clonotype is categorized as large (0.1 to 1%). This chain links TRBV10-3 with TRBJ2-3; D is perhaps TRBD1 or TRBD2 (5 bases each). Germline CDR1 is ENHRY and CDR2 is SYGVKD. Trimming took off 2 bases at V and 5 bases at J, with 8 bases between the two ends. The CDR3 spans 13 residues. The CDR3 loop reads CAISEGAGDTQYF. The CDR3, as DNA: TGTGCCATCAGTGAGGGGGCGGGAGATACGCAGTATTTT.

Comments on this clonotype: A read error may be the cause here, since a much bigger clone is one base away. The chain employs TRBV7-6 and TRBJ2-2; 8 bases are a match to TRBD2. The CDR3 sequence is 18 residues long. Looked up from germline, CDR1 is SGHVS and CDR2 is FNYEAQ. The CDR3 loop reads CVSSAREREFANTGELFF. The CDR3, as DNA: TGTGTCAGCAGCGCCAGGGAGCGGGAGTTCGCGAACACCGGGGAGCTGTTTTTT.

Within the sample, this clonotype is large. The V gene is TRBV29-1, the J gene TRBJ2-2; weak D call: TRBD1 (5 bases). Germline V gives CDR1 SQVTM, CDR2 ANQGSEA. Trimming shortened V by 6 bases and J by 7 bases, and 18 bases separated the two germline ends. The CDR3 extends over 14 amino acids. CDR3 nucleotides: TGCAGCGTCCTTAGAACAGGCGAGAACGGGGAGCTGTTTTTT. Its protein is CSVLRTGENGELFF.

By share, this clonotype counts as medium-sized. This chain uses TRBV2 with TRBJ1-4; no definite D call. The CDR3 has 11 amino acids. V lost 6 bases, J lost 7 bases, and 6 bases lay in between. CDR1 SNHLY and CDR2 FYNNEI come from the germline V gene. The CDR3 nucleotides are TGTGCCAGCAGGTTGGGTGAAAAACTGTTTTTT. Translated: CASRLGEKLFF. Full variable domain (outside the CDR3, taken from reference TRBV2 and TRBJ1-4): EPEVTQTPSHQVTQMGQEVILRCVPISNHLYFYWYRQILGQKVEFLVSFYNNEISEKSEIFDDQFSVERPDGSNFTLKIRSTKLEDSAMYFCASRLGEKLFFGSGTQLSVL.

This clonotype is medium-sized. The chain carries TRBV20-1 and TRBJ2-1; 8 nucleotides align to TRBD2. V lost 5 bases, J lost 3 bases, and 6 bases stayed unmatched. The CDR3 loop spans 14 amino acids. CDR1 is DFQATT, CDR2 SNEGSKA, per germline (reference sequence). The CDR3 spells CSASSGGHYNEQFF. CDR3 nucleotide sequence: TGCAGTGCTTCAAGCGGGGGCCACTACAATGAGCAGTTCTTC.

By share of the sample, this clonotype is medium-sized. The chain is built from TRBV10-2 and TRBJ2-1; D might be TRBD1 (6 bases). Germline lookup yields CDR1 WSHSY and CDR2 SAAADI. V lost 5 bases and J 3 bases, leaving 11 bases between the germline ends. The CDR3 contains 14 residues. The CDR3 spells CASSPPGVYNEQFF. The CDR3 DNA sequence: TGCGCCAGCAGTCCTCCAGGGGTCTACAATGAGCAGTTCTTC.

In this sample, this clonotype is large. The genes are TRBV18 and TRBJ2-1; tentatively, D is TRBD2 (5 bases). The CDR3 has 14 residues. The V and J ends lost 4 bases and 8 bases respectively, with 15 bases between them. The germline CDR1 and CDR2 sequences are KGHSH and LQKENI. CDR3 in DNA: TGTGCCAGCTCACTAACGGCGCGTAGCGATGAGCAGTTCTTC. Translation: CASSLTARSDEQFF.

The V and J genes are TRBV20-1 and TRBJ2-3; TRBD2 matches 7 bases. V lost 5 bases to trimming and J lost 4 bases; unmatched junction nucleotides: 3. The CDR3 is made up of 12 amino acids. In germline, CDR1 is DFQATT, CDR2 SNEGSKA (reference sequence). CDR3 sequence: CSAPTSADTQYF. The CDR3 nucleotides are TGCAGTGCTCCTACTAGCGCAGATACGCAGTATTTT.

This clonotype has a handful of counts. This rearrangement joins TRBV11-2 to TRBJ2-5; no clear D gene. Between the trimmed V and J ends, which lost 4 bases and 2 bases, there was a span of 11 bases. Germline-derived CDR1 and CDR2 are SGHAT and FQNNGV. This CDR3 is built from 14 residues. The CDR3 reads CASSSRRAQETQYF. Here the CDR3 DNA reads TGTGCCAGCAGCTCCCGCCGGGCTCAAGAGACCCAGTACTTC. The entire variable domain, with the rest obtained from reference TRBV11-2 and TRBJ2-5, is as follows: EAGVAQSPRYKIIEKRQSVAFWCNPISGHATLYWYQQILGQGPKLLIQFQNNGVVDDSQLPKDRFSAERLKGVDSTLKIQPAKLEDSAVYLCASSSRRAQETQYFGPGTRLLVL.

The CDR3 nucleotides are TGTGCCAGCAGTTACTCCGCAGGGATGGAGACCCAGTACTTC. It translates to CASSYSAGMETQYF. The V and J genes are TRBV6-2 or TRBV6-3 and TRBJ2-5; D possibly corresponds to TRBD1 (5 bases). The CDR3 totals 14 residues. Germline CDR1 reads MNHEY; CDR2 reads SVGEGT. The V end was cut by 0 bases, the J end by 5 bases, with 10 bases between.

V usage is TRBV2 and J usage is TRBJ2-7; 7 nucleotides agree with TRBD1. CDR1 is SNHLY, CDR2 FYNNEI, per germline. The CDR3 contains 13 residues. Trimming cost V 4 bases and J 4 bases; bases outside gene matches: 4. The CDR3: CASSARQGYEQYF. In DNA form, the CDR3 reads TGTGCCAGCAGTGCCCGACAGGGATACGAGCAGTACTTC.

The gene calls are TRBV5-1 and TRBJ2-1; 7 bases fit TRBD1. Germline loops: CDR1 SGHRS, CDR2 YFSETQ. The CDR3 runs 14 residues. With 3 bases clipped from V and 3 bases from J, the junction kept 3 bases outside the gene matches. The DNA for the CDR3 is TGCGCCAGCAGCTGGGACAGACGCTACAATGAGCAGTTCTTC. This encodes CASSWDRRYNEQFF.

This clonotype is deemed large. The chain carries TRBV27 and TRBJ1-2, with D perhaps matching TRBD1 (5 bases). This CDR3 has 16 residues. V shed 0 bases and J shed 4 bases, with 15 bases lying between them. Germline V gene lookup returns CDR1 MNHEY and CDR2 SMNVEV (reference sequence). As DNA, the CDR3 is TGTGCCAGCAGTTTATCGAGGGGCAGGCTACCCTATGGCTACACCTTC. This translates into CASSLSRGRLPYGYTF.

By proportion, this clonotype is medium-sized (0.01 to 0.1%). This chain links TRBV30 with TRBJ2-7; D is perhaps TRBD1 or TRBD2 (5 bases each). Per the germline V gene, CDR1 is GTSNPN and CDR2 is SVGIG (reference sequence). The CDR3 runs 13 residues. The V end lost 2 bases, the J end lost 6 bases, and 14 bases lay between the germline ends. CDR3 bases: TGTGCCTGGAGTAAACGAGGGGTCGGCGAGCAGTACTTC. This codes for CAWSKRGVGEQYF. Full variable domain (outside the CDR3, taken from reference TRBV30 and TRBJ2-7): SQTIHQWPATLVQPVGSPLSLECTVEGTSNPNLYWYRQAAGRGLQLLFYSVGIGQISSEVPQNLSASRPQDRQFILSSKKLLLSDSGFYLCAWSKRGVGEQYFGPGTRLTVT.

The chain recombines TRBV3-1 with TRBJ2-3; 14 nucleotides agree with TRBD2. The CDR3 extends over 17 amino acids. From germline, CDR1 is LGHDT and CDR2 YNNKEL (reference sequence). V shed 1 base, J shed 4 bases, and the junction held 4 bases outside the gene matches. CDR3 sequence: CASSQGGTSGSADTQYF. CDR3 coding DNA: TGTGCCAGCAGCCAAGGAGGGACTAGCGGGAGTGCAGATACGCAGTATTTT.